This TCR beta chain was identified during a study of T cell changes during pregnancy in multiple sclerosis. TCRdb's copy holds only in-frame clones and misses some; the assay was immunoSEQ multiplex PCR. The sample has 65,000 to 85,000 clones, around nine tenths seen once. The starting material was CD4+ T cells from peripheral blood mononuclear cells, obtained after pregnancy. The TCR originated in a female donor with multiple sclerosis, enrolled in a pregnancy study.

CDR3 DNA sequence: TGCGCCAGCAGCCTGGGACAGGGACTCGAGCAGTACTTC. Protein: CASSLGQGLEQYF. This chain connects TRBV5-1 to TRBJ2-7; 9 bases agree with TRBD1. CDR1 and CDR2 from the germline V gene are SGHRS and YFSETQ. V dropped 4 bases and J dropped 6; count of bases not matched to a gene: 5. The CDR3 runs 13 residues.